This TCR beta chain was captured by sequencing in a study of blood T cell repertoires in COVID-19. The V gene's germline CDR1 is WSHSY and CDR2 SAAADI. The CDR3 is made up of 14 amino acids. With 4 bases clipped from V and 10 bases from J, the junction kept 7 bases outside the gene matches. TCRdb keeps only in-frame clones here, not all; method: immunoSEQ multiplex PCR. The sample records approximately 63,000 clones, roughly 91% being singletons. The sequencing sample was made of peripheral blood. The gene calls are TRBV10-2 and TRBJ2-1; 10 bases are shared with TRBD1. The TCR comes from a human donor in a cohort sampled during active COVID-19. CDR3 amino acids: CASSAATGGWEQFF. CDR3 DNA sequence: TGCGCCAGCAGTGCGGCGACAGGGGGCTGGGAGCAGTTCTTC.